A single sample is the source of the 28 T cell receptor beta chains below, sequenced in a study of blood T cell repertoires in COVID-19. Here immunoSEQ multiplex PCR was the method, and the copy in TCRdb shows in-frame clones only, minus some. The sample has 150,000 or so clones, over 70% seen once; the top ten hold around 6%. Sequenced input: PBMCs or T cells enriched from blood (not recorded which). The origin of the receptors is a woman aged 40 to 50 with acute COVID-19.

V gene TRBV2 combines with J gene TRBJ1-2, with TRBD1 as a possible D gene (6 bases). The ends were cut back, 4 bases at V and 4 bases at J, with 13 bases in the middle. The germline gives CDR1 SNHLY, CDR2 FYNNEI. The CDR3 covers 14 residues. The chain's CDR3 is CASSVGRGVYGYTF. In DNA form, the CDR3 reads TGTGCCAGCAGTGTAGGCAGGGGAGTCTATGGCTACACCTTC.

The genes are TRBV7-3 and TRBJ2-5, with D perhaps TRBD2 (5 bases). This CDR3 is built from 13 residues. Looked up from germline, CDR1 is SGHTA and CDR2 is FQGTGA. Trimming took off 2 bases at V and 5 bases at J, with 9 bases between the two ends. CDR3 in DNA: TGTGCCAGCAGCTTAGGAGCGGCCGAGACCCAGTACTTC. Residues: CASSLGAAETQYF.

The chain joins TRBV5-1 to TRBJ2-1, with 13 bases identical to TRBD2. V was pared by 3 bases and J by 12 bases, with 15 bases of the junction left unmatched. Germline values: CDR1 SGHRS, CDR2 YFSETQ. This CDR3 is 17 amino acids long. CDR3: CASSSGTSGTPFGGQFF. CDR3 in DNA: TGCGCCAGCAGCTCCGGGACTAGCGGGACCCCCTTTGGTGGGCAGTTCTTC.

V gene TRBV15 combines with J gene TRBJ1-2, with 9 nucleotides matching TRBD1. CDR3 length equals 15 residues. The V gene's germline CDR1 is LNHNV and CDR2 YYDKDF (reference sequence). Trimming removed 2 bases from V and 3 bases from J; junction bases left unmatched: 4. The CDR3 sequence: CATSRTGGEDYGYTF. In nucleotides, the CDR3 is TGTGCCACCAGCAGAACAGGGGGCGAGGACTATGGCTACACCTTC.

J is TRBJ2-7 and V is TRBV18; TRBD2 agrees at 7 bases. CDR1 and CDR2 from the germline V gene are KGHSH and LQKENI. After removal of 6 bases from V and 3 bases from J, the junction contained 14 bases not matched to a gene. The CDR3 contains 16 residues. The CDR3 loop is CASSNSGGSAHYEQYF. For the CDR3, the DNA is TGTGCCAGCTCTAACAGTGGCGGGAGTGCACACTACGAGCAGTACTTC.

The chain joins TRBV5-1 to TRBJ2-3; D is perhaps TRBD2 (5 bases). CDR1 and CDR2 from the germline V gene are SGHRS and YFSETQ. The V and J ends lost 4 bases and 6 bases respectively, with 15 bases between them. CDR3 size: 14 residues. CDR3 sequence reads: CASSAAGVRDTQYF. DNA of the CDR3: TGCGCCAGCAGCGCAGCCGGGGTCCGGGATACGCAGTATTTT. The whole variable domain, remainder taken from reference TRBV5-1 and TRBJ2-3, is KAGVTQTPRYLIKTRGQQVTLSCSPISGHRSVSWYQQTPGQGLQFLFEYFSETQRNKGNFPGRFSGRQFSNSRSEMNVSTLELGDSALYLCASSAAGVRDTQYFGPGTRLTVL.

The CDR3 loop is CASSTRLTGGLTYTF. As DNA, the CDR3 is TGTGCCAGCAGTACCAGATTGACAGGGGGCCTCACCTACACCTTC. V and J are TRBV27 and TRBJ1-2; 10 positions agree with TRBD1. The junction had 13 bases not matched to a gene; V was cut back by 5 bases and J by 10 bases. Germline loops: CDR1 MNHEY, CDR2 SMNVEV (reference sequence). This CDR3 is 15 amino acids long.

J is TRBJ2-1 and V is TRBV9; 10 bases line up with TRBD2. This CDR3 spans 16 amino acids. V was clipped by 0 bases and J by 8 bases; unmatched bases: 8. Germline-derived CDR1 and CDR2 are SGDLS and YYNGEE. CDR3 sequence: CASSVEGSGRNHEQFF. Written as DNA, the CDR3 is TGTGCCAGCAGCGTAGAGGGTAGCGGGAGGAATCATGAGCAGTTCTTC.

CDR3 protein: CASSDGGASSYNSPLHF. The CDR3 DNA reads as TGTGCCAGCAGTGATGGAGGGGCGAGCTCCTATAATTCACCCCTCCACTTT. The chain couples TRBV6-1 to TRBJ1-6; TRBD1 might be the D (5 bases). V dropped 3 bases and J dropped 0 bases, with 12 bases sitting between them. In germline, CDR1 is MNHNS, CDR2 SASEGT. The CDR3 runs to 17 residues.

This chain joins TRBV2 and TRBJ1-2; the match to TRBD1 covers 9 bases. With V trimmed by 6 bases and J by 5 bases, 4 bases remained unmatched. The CDR3 is 13 amino acids. Germline CDR1 reads SNHLY; CDR2 reads FYNNEI. CDR3 in amino acids: CASRTGGGYGYTF. The CDR3 DNA sequence: TGTGCCAGCAGAACAGGGGGCGGTTATGGCTACACCTTC.

V is TRBV4-1 and J is TRBJ2-5; 10 bases map to TRBD1. With V trimmed by 4 bases and J by 2 bases, 4 bases remained unmatched. The CDR3 loop spans 15 amino acids. In germline, CDR1 is MGHRA, CDR2 YSYEKL. The CDR3 DNA reads TGCGCCAGCAGCCTCCGGGACAGGGGACAAGAGACCCAGTACTTC. This codes for CASSLRDRGQETQYF.

This clone was counted a few times. The chain has TRBV3-1 (or the pseudogene TRBV3-2) and TRBJ1-3; no clear D gene. Germline CDR1 LGHDT, CDR2 YNNKEL (reference sequence). This CDR3 region has 16 residues. V was clipped by 3 bases and J by 0 bases, with 12 bases between them. CDR3 residues: CASSQGHGGSGNTIYF. The DNA for the CDR3 is TGTGCCAGCAGCCAGGGTCACGGAGGCTCTGGAAACACCATATATTTT.

The CDR3 here is CASSYSQDRTRWSNQPQHF. In DNA form, the CDR3 reads TGTGCCAGCAGTTACTCACAAGACAGGACGAGGTGGAGCAATCAGCCCCAGCATTTT. The rearrangement joins TRBV6-2 or TRBV6-3 to TRBJ1-5; TRBD1 might be the D (6 bases). The V end was cut by 0 bases, the J end by 1 base, with 19 bases between. This CDR3 is built from 19 residues. CDR1 is MNHEY and CDR2 is SVGEGT in the germline V gene.

The chain links TRBV9 to TRBJ2-1, with 15 bases aligning to TRBD2. J was trimmed by 8 bases and V by 3 bases; bases with no gene match: 6. Germline assignment: CDR1 SGDLS and CDR2 YYNGEE. The CDR3 extends over 16 amino acids. CDR3 bases: TGTGCCAGCAGCGCCTGGACTAGCGGGAGGGGAGATGAGCAGTTCTTC. Protein: CASSAWTSGRGDEQFF.

Worth noting for this clone: Other DNA sequences in the sample encode the same CDR3. This chain uses TRBV18 with TRBJ1-2; D unclear. The CDR3 extends over 13 amino acids. V lost 3 bases and J lost 6, with 11 bases in between. Per the germline V gene, CDR1 is KGHSH and CDR2 is LQKENI. CDR3 sequence (DNA): TGTGCCAGCTCACCCAATCGGGAGGATGGCTACACCTTC. Its protein is CASSPNREDGYTF.

A single count supports this clone. The germline gene is not matched at one end of the junction; a read error may be the cause. The chain joins TRBV6-2 or TRBV6-3 to TRBJ2-2; 13 positions agree with TRBD2. From germline, CDR1 is MNHEY and CDR2 SVGEGT. The CDR3 is made up of 17 amino acids. CDR3: CASSALAGGPKTGELFF. The DNA for the CDR3 is TGTGCCAGCAGTGCACTAGCGGGAGGGCCGAAAACCGGGGAGCTGTTTTTT.

The V gene is TRBV6-5, the J gene TRBJ1-6; 7 nucleotides match TRBD1. CDR3 length equals 15 residues. Germline V gives CDR1 MNHEY, CDR2 SVGAGI. With V trimmed by 6 bases and J by 9 bases, 11 bases remained unmatched. In nucleotides, the CDR3 is TGTGCCAGCAGCTCGACGACAGGGATTGGTTCACCCCTCCACTTT. This sequence encodes CASSSTTGIGSPLHF.

In regard to this clone: This may stem from a read error, because a much larger clone lies one nucleotide away. This chain links TRBV12-3 or TRBV12-4 with TRBJ1-1; the D gene is possibly TRBD1 (5 bases). The CDR3 totals 13 residues. Trimming took off 5 bases at V and 1 base at J, with 8 bases between the two ends. The CDR3 DNA follows: TGTGCCAGCAGTCCAACAGGGAACACTGAAGCTTTCTTT. Residues: CASSPTGNTEAFF.

The chain links TRBV28 to TRBJ2-1; 7 bases line up with TRBD1. The CDR3 totals 13 residues. The V gene's germline CDR1 is MDHEN and CDR2 SYDVKM. V lost 5 bases, J lost 5 bases, and 3 bases stayed unmatched. As DNA, the CDR3 is TGTGCCAGCAGTATGACAGGGCACAATGAGCAGTTCTTC. It is translated as CASSMTGHNEQFF.

This sequence joins TRBV18 and TRBJ2-6; D is perhaps TRBD1 (6 bases). In germline, CDR1 is KGHSH, CDR2 LQKENI. The CDR3 covers 16 residues. V was cut by 6 bases and J by 0 bases, with 12 bases left in between. CDR3 sequence: CASSPRQVSGANVLTF. For the CDR3, the DNA is TGTGCCAGCTCCCCGAGACAGGTCTCTGGGGCCAACGTCCTGACTTTC.

The rearrangement uses TRBV5-6 and TRBJ2-1, with 11 bases that match TRBD2. The germline V gene encodes CDR1 SGHDT and CDR2 YYEEEE. This CDR3 has 16 residues. V shed 0 bases and J 15 bases; nucleotides not matched to a gene: 14. In DNA form, the CDR3 reads TGTGCCAGCAGCTTGGATTTAGCGGGAGGGCAGAGGGGGGCGTTCTTC. This codes for CASSLDLAGGQRGAFF. The variable domain in full, with the rest retrieved from reference TRBV5-6 and TRBJ2-1, is DAGVTQSPTHLIKTRGQQVTLRCSPKSGHDTVSWYQQALGQGPQFIFQYYEEEERQRGNFPDRFSGHQFPNYSSELNVNALLLGDSALYLCASSLDLAGGQRGAFFGPGTRLTVL.

The rearrangement joins TRBV5-1 to TRBJ2-3; 7 bases are a match to TRBD2. There are 16 residues in the CDR3. V trimming: 0 bases; J trimming: 2 bases; junction bases outside the gene matches: 6. Germline V gene lookup returns CDR1 SGHRS and CDR2 YFSETQ. The CDR3 coding sequence is TGCGCCAGCAGCTTGGGCGGGAGTGGTTCCACAGATACGCAGTATTTT. As protein: CASSLGGSGSTDTQYF.

This clone was detected only a few times. The V and J genes are TRBV5-1 and TRBJ1-2, with a possible D match to TRBD1 (5 bases). The ends were cut back, 4 bases at V and 0 bases at J, with 25 bases in the middle. This CDR3 spans 19 amino acids. CDR1 is SGHRS, CDR2 YFSETQ, per germline. CDR3 amino acids: CASSPGRSKGRTTNYGYTF. As DNA, the CDR3 is TGCGCCAGCAGCCCCGGAAGGAGTAAGGGACGGACTACTAACTATGGCTACACCTTC.

The J gene is TRBJ2-3, the V gene TRBV12-3 or TRBV12-4, with D perhaps TRBD2 (6 bases). V lost 6 bases to trimming and J lost 0 bases, with 7 bases between them. The CDR3 runs to 13 residues. Here the CDR3 DNA reads TGTGCCAGCAGGGAGGGAAGCACAGATACGCAGTATTTT. It is translated as CASREGSTDTQYF.

This clone was counted once. J is TRBJ2-1 and V is TRBV7-8, with 15 bases fitting TRBD2. The CDR3 totals 18 residues. Germline assignment: CDR1 SGHVS and CDR2 FQNEAQ. The ends lost 4 bases at V and 6 bases at J; junction bases unmatched: 10. CDR3 nucleotide sequence: TGTGCCAGCAGCTCGGGACTAGCGGGAGGTTTATCAGCCAATGAGCAGTTCTTC. It codes for CASSSGLAGGLSANEQFF.

The chain recombines TRBV11-2 with TRBJ1-2, with D maybe TRBD1 (5 bases). Per the germline V gene, CDR1 is SGHAT and CDR2 is FQNNGV. The CDR3 extends over 14 amino acids. V was pared by 0 bases and J by 7 bases, with 12 bases between. CDR3 loop: CASSLDPTGVGYTF. The DNA for the CDR3 is TGTGCCAGCAGCTTAGATCCAACGGGGGTTGGCTACACCTTC.

The J gene is TRBJ2-1, the V gene TRBV29-1, with 7 bases identical to TRBD2. The CDR3 runs to 17 residues. J gave up 0 bases and V 4 bases, and 12 bases lay outside the gene matches. Germline CDR1 reads SQVTM; CDR2 reads ANQGSEA. The CDR3 DNA reads TGCAGCGTTGTCCTCGTGGGGCTAGCGGTCTCCTACAATGAGCAGTTCTTC. This encodes CSVVLVGLAVSYNEQFF.

This clone was counted ten times or more. V usage is TRBV19 and J usage is TRBJ2-1; D call uncertain. Germline CDR1 reads LNHDA; CDR2 reads SQIVND (reference sequence). This CDR3 is built from 14 residues. V lost 8 bases and J lost 5, with 16 bases in between. The chain's CDR3 is CASASQMTNNEQFF. The CDR3 DNA reads TGTGCCAGTGCCAGTCAGATGACAAACAATGAGCAGTTCTTC.